Detailed here is one T cell receptor (beta chain). Its antigen is still unknown. The length of the CDR3 is 15 residues. Germline-derived CDR1 and CDR2 are SGDLS and YYNGEE. V shed 0 bases and J 2 bases; nucleotides not matched to a gene: 5. The entry originates in a study of T cell responses to AZD1222 COVID-19 vaccine. General observations from the study: In a largely white British group with more females than males, clonal diversity was possibly underestimated. As reported, nearly half of all spike-specific TCRs target variant regions that are unmutated. Spike-specific TCR depth and breadth grew after two AZD1222 doses.

The method was immunoSEQ multiplex PCR; TCRdb's version includes in-frame clones alone and lacks a portion of them. This sample has about 83,000 clones, with roughly 90% found just once. This clonotype originated in an adult who received the AZD1222 COVID-19 vaccine. The rearrangement uses TRBV9 and TRBJ2-7, with 7 bases matching TRBD2. The sequencing used peripheral blood, collected 28 days after the second AZD1222 dose. The CDR3 DNA is TGTGCCAGCAGCGTAGCCCCCAGCGGGACCTACGAGCAGTACTTC. Its translation: CASSVAPSGTYEQYF. The full variable domain, in which reference TRBV9 and TRBJ2-7 provide the parts outside the CDR3, is DSGVTQTPKHLITATGQRVTLRCSPRSGDLSVYWYQQSLDQGLQFLIQYYNGEERAKGNILERFSAQQFPDLHSELNLSSLELGDSALYFCASSVAPSGTYEQYFGPGTRLTVT.